What follows are 10 T cell receptor beta chains derived from one specimen sequenced in a study of cytomegalovirus exposure and HLA in healthy donors. PCR involved 60 Vbeta and 13 Jbeta primers. Some clones are missing from TCRdb's copy, which holds only in-frame ones; the method was immunoSEQ multiplex PCR. The table includes some 130,000 clones, just under 80% detected once. The sequencing sample was made of PBMCs. The receptors here all came from a male donor in good health and CMV-seronegative.

The chain joins TRBV11-2 to TRBJ2-1; 12 nucleotides align to TRBD2. The V and J ends lost 5 bases and 15 bases, in that order; junction bases with no gene match: 5. There are 12 residues in the CDR3. CDR1 and CDR2 (germline): SGHAT, FQNNGV. Here the CDR3 DNA reads TGTGCCAGCAGCCTAGCGGGGGGGGCCCCGTTCTTC. Its translation is CASSLAGGAPFF.

The V call is TRBV4-1, the J call TRBJ1-4, with D possibly TRBD1 on 5 matching bases. CDR3 length: 15 amino acids. Trimming pared 1 base from V and 6 bases from J, leaving 12 bases between. Looked up from germline, CDR1 is MGHRA and CDR2 is YSYEKL. The CDR3 nucleotides are TGCGCCAGCAGCCAAGGGGGACTGAGTTATGAAAAACTGTTTTTT. This translates into CASSQGGLSYEKLFF.

This clone was seen only once. The chain recombines TRBV23-1 with TRBJ2-7; no reliable D call. TRBV23-1 is given ORF status, its function remaining uncertain. V gave up 0 bases and J gave up 7 bases, with 16 bases separating them. CDR3 length: 15 residues. This CDR3 is CASSQSPDIASEQYF. Written as DNA, the CDR3 is TGCGCCAGCAGTCAATCGCCCGATATCGCGAGTGAGCAGTACTTC.

In DNA, the CDR3 is TGTGCCTGGAGGGGGACTAATAATTCACCCCTCCACTTT. Translating it yields CAWRGTNNSPLHF. The J gene is TRBJ1-6, the V gene TRBV30; maybe TRBD1 (5 bases). The V and J ends lost 3 bases and 5 bases respectively, with 8 bases between them. CDR1 and CDR2 (germline): GTSNPN, SVGIG (reference sequence). CDR3 length: 13 residues.

The chain links TRBV6-6 to TRBJ1-1, with D perhaps TRBD1 (5 bases). V gave up 2 bases and J gave up 4 bases, with 8 bases separating them. Germline V gene data show CDR1 as MNHNY and CDR2 as SVGAGI (reference sequence). The CDR3 consists of 13 residues. The CDR3 region is CASSYGGSTEAFF. The DNA of the CDR3 is TGTGCCAGCAGTTACGGGGGGTCCACTGAAGCTTTCTTT.

This chain joins TRBV5-6 and TRBJ2-1; TRBD2 matches 7 bases. The CDR3 spans 15 residues. J gave up 4 bases and V 0 bases, and 4 bases lay outside the gene matches. The germline CDR1 and CDR2 sequences are SGHDT and YYEEEE. The CDR3 DNA sequence: TGTGCCAGCAGCTTGGGGCCTAGCGGTTACAATGAGCAGTTCTTC. This encodes CASSLGPSGYNEQFF. Filled out from reference TRBV5-6 and TRBJ2-1, the complete variable domain reads DAGVTQSPTHLIKTRGQQVTLRCSPKSGHDTVSWYQQALGQGPQFIFQYYEEEERQRGNFPDRFSGHQFPNYSSELNVNALLLGDSALYLCASSLGPSGYNEQFFGPGTRLTVL.

J is TRBJ2-7 and V is TRBV18; D is ambiguous. Per the germline V gene, CDR1 is KGHSH and CDR2 is LQKENI. This CDR3 comprises 14 residues. Trimming removed 3 bases at V and 1 base at J, with 10 bases between. The CDR3, as DNA: TGTGCCAGCTCACCCGGTACTTCATCCTACGAGCAGTACTTC. Residues: CASSPGTSSYEQYF.

The chain links TRBV30 to TRBJ1-1, with D possibly TRBD1 on 6 matching bases. The CDR3 length is 14 residues. CDR1 and CDR2 (germline): GTSNPN, SVGIG (reference sequence). The V gene lost 7 bases and the J gene lost 1 base, with 16 bases spanning the gap. The CDR3 region is CAYLGGGRNTEAFF. The CDR3 bases are TGTGCCTACCTAGGTGGGGGCAGGAACACTGAAGCTTTCTTT.

This rearrangement joins TRBV19 to TRBJ2-3; D is uncertain. The ends were cut back, 2 bases at V and 0 bases at J, with 6 bases in the middle. Germline CDR1 and CDR2: LNHDA and SQIVND (reference sequence). The CDR3 is 14 amino acids. The CDR3 here is CASSIIGSTDTQYF. In nucleotides, the CDR3 is TGTGCCAGTAGTATAATCGGGAGCACAGATACGCAGTATTTT. Together with reference TRBV19 and TRBJ2-3, the CDR3 gives the full variable domain: DGGITQSPKYLFRKEGQNVTLSCEQNLNHDAMYWYRQDPGQGLRLIYYSQIVNDFQKGDIAEGYSVSREKKESFPLTVTSAQKNPTAFYLCASSIIGSTDTQYFGPGTRLTVL.

Only a few counts were recorded for this clone. The chain recombines TRBV4-2 with TRBJ1-2; TRBD1 matches at 9 bases. Germline loops: CDR1 LGHNA, CDR2 YNFKEQ. V lost 0 bases to trimming and J lost 6 bases; unmatched junction nucleotides: 11. The CDR3 runs to 17 residues. The CDR3 region is CASSQEGTGKYGDGYTF. The CDR3 DNA sequence: TGTGCCAGCAGCCAAGAGGGGACAGGGAAATACGGAGATGGCTACACCTTC.